Listed here are 11 T cell receptor beta chains from one sample, sequenced in a study of CD8+ T cells in alopecia areata. Once RNA had been extracted, it was reverse transcribed into cDNA to act as the sequencing template. Generated by immunoSEQ multiplex PCR, the TCRdb table keeps only in-frame clones and is missing some. Here the sample spans tens of thousands of clones, approximately 64% being singletons. Sequences were derived from CD8+ T cells sorted from blood, sampled at week 0. Receptors were obtained from a human donor with alopecia areata.

This rearrangement joins TRBV7-8 to TRBJ2-3; 9 bases are shared with TRBD2. CDR3 length: 14 residues. V gave up 6 bases and J gave up 6 bases; unmatched junction bases: 7. CDR1 and CDR2 (germline): SGHVS, FQNEAQ. CDR3 amino acids: CASSPTSGFDTQYF. The DNA for the CDR3 is TGTGCCAGCAGTCCGACTAGCGGATTCGATACGCAGTATTTT.

The V call is TRBV19, the J call TRBJ1-2; D might be TRBD1 (6 bases). In germline, CDR1 is LNHDA, CDR2 SQIVND (reference sequence). The CDR3 is made up of 15 amino acids. Trimming shortened V by 9 bases and J by 4 bases, and 21 bases separated the two germline ends. The CDR3 is CASETRDTDFYGYTF. For the CDR3, the DNA is TGTGCCAGCGAGACACGGGACACGGATTTCTATGGCTACACCTTC.

The table lists this clone with a few counts. In nucleotides, the CDR3 is TGCAGCGTAACGGGGGACAGGGGAGCAACTAATGAAAAACTGTTTTTT. It yields the protein CSVTGDRGATNEKLFF. The rearrangement uses TRBV29-1 and TRBJ1-4; 10 bases match TRBD1. The ends lost 6 bases at V and 0 bases at J; junction bases unmatched: 7. The CDR3 is 16 residues long. In germline, CDR1 is SQVTM, CDR2 ANQGSEA.

The V call is TRBV9, the J call TRBJ2-2; no reliable D call. The CDR3 totals 15 residues. Trimming took off 6 bases at V and 0 bases at J, with 12 bases between the two ends. Germline CDR1 SGDLS, CDR2 YYNGEE. The CDR3 is CASTTRNANTGELFF. For the CDR3, the DNA is TGTGCCAGCACCACAAGGAACGCGAACACCGGGGAGCTGTTTTTT.

In this sample, this clone turned up a few times. This chain links TRBV23-1 with TRBJ2-7; D tentatively fits TRBD1 or TRBD2 (5 bases each). TRBV23-1 is placed among ORFs of uncertain function. V shed 6 bases and J shed 5 bases, with 17 bases lying between them. CDR3 length equals 14 residues. CDR3 amino acids: CASRGGWWGHEQYF. In nucleotides, the CDR3 is TGCGCCAGCAGGGGTGGATGGTGGGGACACGAGCAGTACTTC.

This clone was detected only a few times. Here the CDR3 reads CASSPGQNNQPQHF. The DNA for the CDR3 is TGTGCCAGCAGTCCGGGACAGAACAATCAGCCCCAGCATTTT. The chain is built from TRBV27 and TRBJ1-5; the match to TRBD1 covers 7 bases. V trimming: 5 bases; J trimming: 3 bases; junction bases outside the gene matches: 4. CDR1 MNHEY and CDR2 SMNVEV come from the germline V gene (reference sequence). The CDR3 is made up of 14 amino acids.

This clone was detected only a few times. The chain uses TRBV9 and TRBJ2-7; D is perhaps TRBD2 (5 bases). CDR1 SGDLS and CDR2 YYNGEE come from the germline V gene. The CDR3 spans 14 residues. V lost 3 bases to trimming and J lost 2 bases, with 12 bases between them. The CDR3: CASSDPDYPYEQYF. CDR3 coding DNA: TGTGCCAGCAGCGACCCAGACTACCCCTACGAGCAGTACTTC.

CDR3 region: CASSKGVQGGCYGYTF. CDR3 nucleotide sequence: TGTGCCAGCAGCAAAGGAGTACAGGGGGGCTGCTATGGCTACACCTTC. V and J are TRBV21-1 and TRBJ1-2; the D call TRBD1 from the table was never checked on the DNA. TRBV21-1 is listed as a pseudogene. This CDR3 is built from 16 residues.

The V call is TRBV7-6, the J call TRBJ2-7; no definite D call. V lost 3 bases to trimming and J lost 5 bases, with 5 bases between them. This CDR3 is built from 11 residues. Looked up from germline, CDR1 is SGHVS and CDR2 is FNYEAQ. The CDR3 spells CASSLTDEQYF. DNA for the CDR3: TGTGCCAGCAGCTTGACCGACGAGCAGTACTTC.

This clone came up a few times. The J gene is TRBJ1-1, the V gene TRBV9, with D uncertain. In germline, CDR1 is SGDLS, CDR2 YYNGEE. This CDR3 has 14 amino acids. Trimming cost V 2 bases and J 6 bases, with 14 bases left between them. CDR3 amino acids: CASSVNSHGSEAFF. The CDR3 DNA sequence: TGTGCCAGCAGCGTCAACTCTCACGGTTCTGAAGCTTTCTTT.

CDR3: CASSEAQGPLYEQYF. CDR3 DNA sequence: TGTGCCAGCAGTGAAGCGCAAGGGCCTCTCTACGAGCAGTACTTC. The rearrangement joins TRBV2 to TRBJ2-7; no clear D gene. CDR3 length: 15 residues. The V gene's germline CDR1 is SNHLY and CDR2 FYNNEI. V was cut by 0 bases and J by 3 bases, with 12 bases left in between.